The subject of this entry is one T cell receptor (beta chain). Its specificity is not known. This entry is derived from a study of radiotherapy plus CTLA-4 blockade in lung cancer. As for the study in general: Objective response rate was around 20%; disease control rate, approximately 30%. Study-level points and caveats: Following radiotherapy plus ipilimumab, tumor-derived TCR clones expanded in the blood. Early blood T cell clone changes and increased post-radiation serum interferon-beta were reportedly the strongest response predictors.

CDR3 length equals 14 residues. V gave up 5 bases and J gave up 4 bases, with 12 bases separating them. The germline gives CDR1 SEHNR, CDR2 FQNEAQ (reference sequence). Enrolled patients, whose metastatic non-small-cell lung cancer was chemo-refractory, received focal radiation plus CTLA-4 blockade with ipilimumab. Generated by immunoSEQ multiplex PCR, the TCRdb table keeps only in-frame clones and is missing some. Of around 85,000 clones in the sample, around 88% were seen once. The source was peripheral blood, collected from a patient treated with radiotherapy plus ipilimumab. The receptor comes from a human donor with non-small cell lung cancer who had a partial response to radiotherapy plus ipilimumab. This chain links TRBV7-9 with TRBJ2-1, with D possibly matching TRBD1 (5 bases). The CDR3 DNA reads as TGTGCCAGCAGCCCCACTTCAGGGTACAATGAGCAGTTCTTC. It translates to CASSPTSGYNEQFF.